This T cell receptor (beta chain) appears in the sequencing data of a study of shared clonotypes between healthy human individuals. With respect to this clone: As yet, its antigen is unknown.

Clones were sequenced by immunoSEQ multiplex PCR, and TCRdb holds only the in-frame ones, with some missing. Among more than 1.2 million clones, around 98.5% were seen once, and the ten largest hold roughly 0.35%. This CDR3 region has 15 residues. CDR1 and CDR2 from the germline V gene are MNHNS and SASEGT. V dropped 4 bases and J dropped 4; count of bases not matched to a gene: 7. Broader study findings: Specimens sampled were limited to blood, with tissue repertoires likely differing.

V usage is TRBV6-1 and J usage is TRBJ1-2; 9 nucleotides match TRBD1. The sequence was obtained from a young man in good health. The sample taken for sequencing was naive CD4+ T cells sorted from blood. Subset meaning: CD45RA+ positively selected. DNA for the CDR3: TGTGCCAGCAGTGCAAACAGGGGGCGCATCTATGGCTACACCTTC. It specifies CASSANRGRIYGYTF.